These T cell receptor beta chains were read from a single sample in a study of blood T cell repertoires in COVID-19. Assay: immunoSEQ multiplex PCR; the TCRdb copy retains only in-frame clones and omits some. The repertoire includes about 94,000 clones, roughly 80% of them detected once, and 19% sits in the top ten. The source material was peripheral blood. The source of these receptors is a human donor in a cohort sampled during active COVID-19. CDR3s include the opening cysteine and the closing phenylalanine or tryptophan. D genes are given only for firm matches. Rows give clone size only sometimes, using once, few, many, or a class for an expanded clone.

D gene: TRBD2; J gene: TRBJ2-1; clone size: -; V gene: TRBV28; CDR3 DNA: TGTGCCAGCAGTTTAGACAGCGGGAGCGGGAATGAGCAGTTCTTC; CDR3 protein: CASSLDSGSGNEQFF
D gene: -; J gene: TRBJ1-2; clone size: -; V gene: TRBV7-9; CDR3 DNA: TGTGCCAGCAGCTCTCAGACAGGAGCCTATGGCTACACCTTC; CDR3 protein: CASSSQTGAYGYTF
D gene: TRBD2; J gene: TRBJ2-7; clone size: -; V gene: TRBV7-9; CDR3 DNA: TGTGCCAGCAGCACCCGACTAGCGGGAGGCTACGAGCAGTACTTC; CDR3 protein: CASSTRLAGGYEQYF
D gene: TRBD2; J gene: TRBJ2-5; clone size: few; V gene: TRBV7-2; CDR3 DNA: TGTGCCAGCAGCTTAGTTTCCCCAGCGGGAGTTGGTCAAGAGACCCAGTACTTC; CDR3 protein: CASSLVSPAGVGQETQYF
D gene: -; J gene: TRBJ1-1; clone size: -; V gene: TRBV20-1; CDR3 DNA: TGCGGAGGGACGGACAACACTGAAGCTTTCTTT; CDR3 protein: CGGTDNTEAFF
D gene: -; J gene: TRBJ1-1; clone size: once; V gene: TRBV7-2; CDR3 DNA: TGTGCCAGCAGATCCCCCCGGGACACTATGAACACTGAAGCTTTCTTT; CDR3 protein: CASRSPRDTMNTEAFF
D gene: -; J gene: TRBJ2-1; clone size: -; V gene: TRBV4-2; CDR3 DNA: TGTGCCAGCAGCCCCCAAGAGCCCCTGAATGAGCAGTTCTTC; CDR3 protein: CASSPQEPLNEQFF
D gene: -; J gene: TRBJ1-6; clone size: few; V gene: TRBV6-8; CDR3 DNA: TGTGCCAGCAGTTACCCAACCCGGCAGGGGCGCATTACCTTTAATTCACCCCTCCACTTT; CDR3 protein: CASSYPTRQGRITFNSPLHF
D gene: -; J gene: TRBJ2-1; clone size: once; V gene: TRBV12-5; CDR3 DNA: TGTGCTAGTGGCTTGGGCGGGTCAATGTTCCGGTTCTTC; CDR3 protein: CASGLGGSMFRFF
D gene: TRBD2; J gene: TRBJ2-5; clone size: -; V gene: TRBV24-1; CDR3 DNA: TGTGCCACCAGTGATGCCCGGGCGGGAGGGCCGGAGACCCAGTACTTC; CDR3 protein: CATSDARAGGPETQYF
D gene: -; J gene: TRBJ2-7; clone size: -; V gene: TRBV18; CDR3 DNA: TGTGCCAGCTCACCACCGGCAGGGGTGTCCTACGAGCAGTACTTC; CDR3 protein: CASSPPAGVSYEQYF
D gene: TRBD2; J gene: TRBJ2-1; clone size: -; V gene: TRBV5-4; CDR3 DNA: TGTGCCAGCAGCTTGGATCCGGGAGGGCCTAGTGAGCAGTTCTTC; CDR3 protein: CASSLDPGGPSEQFF
D gene: TRBD1; J gene: TRBJ1-4; clone size: -; V gene: TRBV5-8; CDR3 DNA: TGTGCCAGCAGCCGCACTCCCGGGACAGGGCATGAAAAACTGTTTTTT; CDR3 protein: CASSRTPGTGHEKLFF
D gene: -; J gene: TRBJ2-7; clone size: -; V gene: TRBV7-2; CDR3 DNA: TGTGCCAGCAGCTGGAGGAGCTCCTACGAGCAGTACTTC; CDR3 protein: CASSWRSSYEQYF
D gene: -; J gene: TRBJ1-2; clone size: -; V gene: TRBV27; CDR3 DNA: TGTGCCAGCGTTTGGGGGCGGCTACACCAGAAAGCCTACACCTTC; CDR3 protein: CASVWGRLHQKAYTF
D gene: -; J gene: TRBJ2-5; clone size: -; V gene: TRBV12-3/TRBV12-4; CDR3 DNA: TGTGCCAGCAGTTTATGGGGCGAGACCCAGTACTTC; CDR3 protein: CASSLWGETQYF
D gene: -; J gene: TRBJ2-7; clone size: -; V gene: TRBV30; CDR3 DNA: TGTGCCTGGAGGGCTTCCGGCGACAGCTCCTACGAGCAGTACTTC; CDR3 protein: CAWRASGDSSYEQYF
D gene: -; J gene: TRBJ2-3; clone size: few; V gene: TRBV7-9; CDR3 DNA: TGTGCCAGCAGCTTGTTAGGGACTCCCACAGATACGCAGTATTTT; CDR3 protein: CASSLLGTPTDTQYF
D gene: TRBD2; J gene: TRBJ2-7; clone size: -; V gene: TRBV5-1; CDR3 DNA: TGCGCCAGCAGCGTCGGGACTAGCGGGAGACTTAGCCACGAGCAGTACTTC; CDR3 protein: CASSVGTSGRLSHEQYF
D gene: TRBD2; J gene: TRBJ2-1; clone size: -; V gene: TRBV19; CDR3 DNA: TGTGCCAGTAGTATTCGACTAGCGGGTAATGACAATGAGCAGTTCTTC; CDR3 protein: CASSIRLAGNDNEQFF
D gene: -; J gene: TRBJ1-5; clone size: -; V gene: TRBV10-3; CDR3 DNA: TGTGCCATGGGGGGGGGCGTCAATCAGCCCCAGCATTTT; CDR3 protein: CAMGGGVNQPQHF
D gene: TRBD2; J gene: TRBJ2-3; clone size: -; V gene: TRBV5-1; CDR3 DNA: TGCGCCAGCAGCCAGGGACTAGCGGGACCAGATACGCAGTATTTT; CDR3 protein: CASSQGLAGPDTQYF
D gene: TRBD1; J gene: TRBJ2-5; clone size: once; V gene: TRBV28; CDR3 DNA: TGTGCCAGCAGAGAGAGGGGGCGCAAAGAGACCCAGTACTTC; CDR3 protein: CASRERGRKETQYF
D gene: TRBD1; J gene: TRBJ2-5; clone size: -; V gene: TRBV2; CDR3 DNA: TGTGCCAGCAGTGAACCACAGGGGTATCAAGAGACCCAGTACTTC; CDR3 protein: CASSEPQGYQETQYF
D gene: -; J gene: TRBJ2-7; clone size: -; V gene: TRBV18; CDR3 DNA: TGTGCCAGCTCACGTAACAGCTTCTACGAGCAGTACTTC; CDR3 protein: CASSRNSFYEQYF
D gene: -; J gene: TRBJ1-6; clone size: -; V gene: TRBV27; CDR3 DNA: TGTGCCAGCAGTTTGGAGGGATTAAGTTCACCCCTCCACTTT; CDR3 protein: CASSLEGLSSPLHF